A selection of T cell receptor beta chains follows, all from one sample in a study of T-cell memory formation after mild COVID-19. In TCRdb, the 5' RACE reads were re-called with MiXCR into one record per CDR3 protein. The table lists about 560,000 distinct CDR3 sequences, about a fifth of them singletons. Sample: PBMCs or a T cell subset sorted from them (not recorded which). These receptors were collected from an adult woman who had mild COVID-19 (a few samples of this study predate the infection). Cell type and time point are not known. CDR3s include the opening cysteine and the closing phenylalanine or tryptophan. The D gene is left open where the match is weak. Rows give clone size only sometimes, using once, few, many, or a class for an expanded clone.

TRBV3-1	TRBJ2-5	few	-	CASSQDRFSGGLQETQYF	TGTGCCAGCAGCCAAGATCGGTTCTCCGGGGGCCTCCAAGAGACCCAGTACTTC
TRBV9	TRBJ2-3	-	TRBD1	CASSVEGTVTDTQYF	TGTGCCAGCAGCGTAGAGGGGACAGTCACAGATACGCAGTATTTT
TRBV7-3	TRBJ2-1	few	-	CASSKEIGGAGSNEQFF	TGTGCCAGCAGCAAAGAAATAGGGGGGGCTGGGTCCAATGAGCAGTTCTTC
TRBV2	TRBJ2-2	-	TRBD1	CASSDFQGVAGELFF	TGTGCCAGCAGTGACTTCCAGGGGGTCGCCGGGGAGCTGTTTTTT
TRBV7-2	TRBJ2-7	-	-	CASSPIKSLEQYF	TGTGCCAGCAGCCCCATAAAGTCTCTCGAGCAGTACTTC
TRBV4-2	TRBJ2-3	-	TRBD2	CASSQTVSGSGTDTQYF	TGTGCCAGCAGCCAGACGGTAAGCGGGAGTGGAACAGATACGCAGTATTTT
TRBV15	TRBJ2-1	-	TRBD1	CATRTDRGPYNEQFF	TGTGCCACCAGGACGGACAGGGGACCCTACAATGAGCAGTTCTTC
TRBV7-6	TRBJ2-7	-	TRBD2	CASSLGGVPGGEQYF	TGTGCCAGCAGCTTAGGCGGGGTCCCGGGGGGCGAGCAGTACTTC
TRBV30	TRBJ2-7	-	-	CAWRLNYEQYF	TGTGCCTGGAGACTGAACTACGAGCAGTACTTC
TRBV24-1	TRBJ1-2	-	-	CATSDWTGLRGGYTF	TGTGCCACCAGTGATTGGACGGGGTTGAGGGGTGGCTACACCTTC
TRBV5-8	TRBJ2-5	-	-	CASSLSGKYQETQYF	TGTGCCAGCAGCTTATCTGGGAAGTACCAAGAGACCCAGTACTTC
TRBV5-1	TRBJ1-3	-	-	CASAGGFSGNTIYF	TGCGCCAGCGCTGGAGGGTTCTCTGGAAACACCATATATTTT
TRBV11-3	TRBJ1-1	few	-	CASSHGSGNTEAFF	TGTGCCAGCAGTCACGGGTCAGGGAACACTGAAGCTTTCTTT
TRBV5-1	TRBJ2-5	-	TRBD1	CASRSGTANQETQYF	TGCGCCAGCAGAAGTGGGACAGCCAATCAAGAGACCCAGTACTTC
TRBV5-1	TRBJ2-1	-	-	CASSLNDRSYNEQFF	TGCGCCAGCAGCTTAAACGACAGATCCTACAATGAGCAGTTCTTC
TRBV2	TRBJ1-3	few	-	CASSESHTIYF	TGTGCCAGCAGTGAGAGCCACACCATATATTTT
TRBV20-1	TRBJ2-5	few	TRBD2	CSARDPQASGVETQYF	TGCAGTGCTAGAGATCCCCAGGCTAGCGGGGTGGAGACCCAGTACTTC
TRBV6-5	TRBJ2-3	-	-	CASTRGGTDTQYF	TGTGCCAGCACCCGAGGGGGGACAGATACGCAGTATTTT
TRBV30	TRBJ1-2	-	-	CAWSPLYGAANYGYTF	TGTGCCTGGAGTCCCTTGTACGGGGCGGCGAACTATGGCTACACCTTC
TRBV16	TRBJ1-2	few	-	CASSQLITGSYGYTF	TGTGCCAGCAGCCAATTAATTACGGGCTCCTATGGCTACACCTTC
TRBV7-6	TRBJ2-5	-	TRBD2	CASSLERGEPPGTQYF	TGTGCCAGCAGCTTAGAGCGGGGGGAGCCACCAGGGACCCAGTACTTC
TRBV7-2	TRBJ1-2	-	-	CASSLVSGPGGYTF	TGTGCCAGCAGCTTAGTTTCAGGGCCCGGCGGCTACACCTTC
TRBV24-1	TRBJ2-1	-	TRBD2	CATSDRQRGGSFGQFF	TGTGCCACCAGTGATCGCCAGCGGGGGGGCTCTTTCGGGCAGTTCTTC
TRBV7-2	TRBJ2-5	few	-	CASSRDSIQETQYF	TGTGCCAGCAGCCGAGACAGTATCCAAGAGACCCAGTACTTC
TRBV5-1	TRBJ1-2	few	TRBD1	CASSLEATGGERYGYTF	TGCGCCAGCAGCTTGGAGGCCACAGGGGGAGAGCGCTATGGCTACACCTTC
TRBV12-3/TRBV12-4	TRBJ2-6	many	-	CASSGANVLTF	TGTGCCAGCTCTGGGGCCAACGTCCTGACTTTC
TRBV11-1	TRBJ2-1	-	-	CASRPTGLAYNEQFF	TGTGCCAGCAGGCCCACAGGGCTTGCCTACAATGAGCAGTTCTTC
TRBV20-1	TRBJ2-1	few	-	CSAPRGSAGEFNNHEQFF	TGCAGTGCCCCACGGGGGTCGGCAGGGGAGTTTAATAACCATGAGCAGTTCTTC
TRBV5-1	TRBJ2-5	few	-	CASSRGFQETQYF	TGCGCCAGCAGTAGAGGGTTCCAAGAGACCCAGTACTTC
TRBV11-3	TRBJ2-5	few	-	CASSFGLPGETQYF	TGTGCCAGCAGCTTTGGACTCCCGGGAGAGACCCAGTACTTC
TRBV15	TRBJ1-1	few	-	CATSRDWSGLNTEAFF	TGTGCCACCAGCAGAGATTGGTCAGGGCTGAACACTGAAGCTTTCTTT
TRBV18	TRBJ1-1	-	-	CASSPPHRVAEAFF	TGTGCCAGCTCACCGCCCCACAGGGTAGCTGAAGCTTTCTTT
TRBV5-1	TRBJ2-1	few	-	CASSLTSSYNEQFF	TGCGCCAGCAGCTTGACTAGCTCCTACAATGAGCAGTTCTTC
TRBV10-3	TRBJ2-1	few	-	CAIPPGQGKLCEQFF	TGTGCCATCCCCCCGGGGCAGGGGAAGCTATGTGAGCAGTTCTTC
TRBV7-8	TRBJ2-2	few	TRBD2	CASSLRLAGGTTGELFF	TGTGCCAGCAGCTTACGACTAGCGGGAGGGACCACCGGGGAGCTGTTTTTT
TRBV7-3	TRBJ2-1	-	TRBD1	CASSTTGTVYNEQFF	TGTGCCAGCAGCACGACCGGGACAGTCTACAATGAGCAGTTCTTC
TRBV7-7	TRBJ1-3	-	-	CASSSGPKGSGNTIYF	TGTGCCAGCAGCTCCGGACCCAAGGGGAGCGGAAACACCATATATTTT
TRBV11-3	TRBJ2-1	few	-	CASSLGVDEQFF	TGTGCCAGCAGCTTAGGGGTGGATGAGCAGTTCTTC
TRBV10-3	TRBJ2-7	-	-	CATQGGVSYEQYF	TGTGCCACACAGGGTGGGGTATCCTACGAGCAGTACTTC
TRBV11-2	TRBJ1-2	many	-	CASSYNGFRYGYTF	TGTGCCAGCAGCTATAACGGCTTTCGATATGGCTACACCTTC
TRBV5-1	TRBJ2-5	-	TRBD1	CASSAWDRTQETQYF	TGCGCCAGCAGCGCCTGGGACAGGACCCAAGAGACCCAGTACTTC
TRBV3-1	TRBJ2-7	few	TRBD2	CASSQLAGARYEQYF	TGTGCCAGCAGCCAGTTAGCGGGAGCAAGGTACGAGCAGTACTTC
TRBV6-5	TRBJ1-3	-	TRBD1	CASSETGRGNTIYF	TGTGCCAGCAGCGAGACAGGGAGAGGAAACACCATATATTTT
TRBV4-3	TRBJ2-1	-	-	CASSQESPGAYNEQFF	TGCGCCAGCAGCCAAGAAAGCCCGGGAGCTTACAATGAGCAGTTCTTC
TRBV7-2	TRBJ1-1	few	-	CASSDDRNTEAFF	TGTGCCAGCAGCGACGACAGAAACACTGAAGCTTTCTTT
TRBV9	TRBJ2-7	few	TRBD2	CASSAGTSANEQYF	TGTGCCAGCAGCGCCGGGACTAGCGCGAACGAGCAGTACTTC